The sequence of this TCR beta chain was determined in a study of neurological immune-mediated disorders (dated by TCRdb to between 2018 and 2020). Looking at the study overall: The study compared peripheral blood TCR-beta repertoires of HTLV-I-associated myelopathy (HAM/TSP) patients, multiple sclerosis patients and healthy controls using UMI-based sequencing. The cohort included approximately 68 subjects: roughly 15 with HAM/TSP, around 34 with multiple sclerosis, and roughly 20 healthy controls. The 90 to 120 TCR-beta libraries covered PBMC samples along with longitudinal samples, technical triplicates, and paired sorted CD4+ and CD8+ T-cell subsets. Results and caveats for the whole study, not just this receptor: TCR clonal expansion was greatest in HAM/TSP patients and smallest in MS patients, who ranked below even healthy controls. No identical CDR3 amino acid sequences were found to be shared among expanded clones across subjects, suggesting that TCR-beta repertoires were private in all groups.

cDNA was synthesized by template-switch 5'RACE using a primer with a 10-nucleotide random unique molecular identifier that tagged each TCR transcript. Every sequencing run yielded over 170 million TCR-beta sequences covering 15-18 subjects. The RNeasy kit was used to extract total RNA. The KAPA Real-time Library Amplification kit was used to amplify TCR-beta VDJ regions with primers for the TCR constant region and the 5'RACE anchor. A first PCR added sample indexes and Illumina adaptors, after which a second PCR increased the library yield. After Ampure bead purification, the roughly 650 bp TCR product was size-selected on a 2% E-gel SizeSelection system. Before pooling, libraries had their quality checked on a Bioanalyzer, their concentration measured with Qubit, and their quantity determined with the Kapa Library Quantification kit. Libraries were sequenced paired-end 2 x 150 bp on an Illumina HiSeq 2500. To increase sequence diversity, about 25-30% phiX was spiked into each library pool. The study's processing was this. Quality-filtered reads were processed with the UMI-based MiGEC pipeline, which removed over 90% of raw TCR sequences during error correction. VDJ genes were aligned to IMGT germline references, and each clonotype was defined by a unique CDR3 amino acid sequence together with V-J genes. Clonal expansion, Shannon diversity, and CDR3 relatedness (CalcPairwiseDistances, ClusterSamples) were evaluated with VDJtools, and phylogenetic trees were built with CLCbio workbench. Clones with at least 8 unique UMIs were defined as expanded, with this threshold being based on coefficient-of-variation modelling across technical triplicates. The raw public data were reprocessed by TCRdb itself: fastp quality trimming at Q25, MiXCR clonotype calling, in-frame beta chains only. One record per CDR3 amino acid sequence lists the most common genes and DNA. V and J calls and clone size were set by TCRdb, not the authors. In all, the sample holds about 31,000 distinct CDR3 sequences, and around 4% of those were seen once. The top ten constitute nearly 25% of the sample.

In its sample, this clonotype was seen many times. Its recognized antigen is unknown. Base qualities are missing; no much larger clone stands one base away. Healthy controls were blood bank volunteers in Maryland, USA. Sorted-subset TCR libraries were prepared from around 1 million sorted CD4+ or CD8+ T cells. PBMCs were separated from peripheral blood using Ficoll-Hypaque density gradient centrifugation and then cryopreserved in liquid nitrogen. Paired sorted CD4+ and CD8+ subsets came from healthy controls, HAM/TSP patients and MS patients. The sequenced material came from CD4+ T cells from blood. This clonotype originated in a woman between 35 and 50 years old in good health.

At the DNA level, the sequence is TGTGCCAGCAGTTTGGGTCTCACATCAGCCGGAAACACCATATATTTT. Translated, it reads CASSLGLTSAGNTIYF. Here the chain combines TRBV12-3 or TRBV12-4 and TRBJ1-3, with the D segment identity uncertain. The CDR3 runs 16 residues from the cysteine to the phenylalanine. Left in the record is the CDR3 DNA by itself, 48 bases read in frame from the first base. V is shortened by 3 bases, J by 4 bases, and the region joining them spans 16 bases.